Sequencing of this T cell receptor beta chain was carried out in a study of OX40 agonist ivuxolimab in advanced cancers. There are 16 residues in the CDR3. The germline gives CDR1 SGHAT, CDR2 FQNNGV. After removal of 3 bases from V and 2 bases from J, the junction contained 6 bases not matched to a gene. Sequencing used immunoSEQ multiplex PCR; TCRdb keeps in-frame clones, though not all of them. The sample holds approximately 72,000 clones; 80% to 85% are singletons and the top ten take roughly 0.8%. This chain connects TRBV11-2 to TRBJ2-3, with 9 positions matching TRBD1. The specimen comprised CD4+ or CD8+ T cells sorted from blood, sampled in a trial of the OX40 agonist ivuxolimab. The origin of this receptor is an adult with an advanced solid tumor such as melanoma, head and neck, liver or kidney cancer. The CDR3 region is CASSLTGGLSTDTQYF. The DNA for the CDR3 is TGTGCCAGCAGCTTGACAGGGGGGCTCTCCACAGATACGCAGTATTTT. Supplemented by reference TRBV11-2 and TRBJ2-3, the full variable domain reads EAGVAQSPRYKIIEKRQSVAFWCNPISGHATLYWYQQILGQGPKLLIQFQNNGVVDDSQLPKDRFSAERLKGVDSTLKIQPAKLEDSAVYLCASSLTGGLSTDTQYFGPGTRLTVL.